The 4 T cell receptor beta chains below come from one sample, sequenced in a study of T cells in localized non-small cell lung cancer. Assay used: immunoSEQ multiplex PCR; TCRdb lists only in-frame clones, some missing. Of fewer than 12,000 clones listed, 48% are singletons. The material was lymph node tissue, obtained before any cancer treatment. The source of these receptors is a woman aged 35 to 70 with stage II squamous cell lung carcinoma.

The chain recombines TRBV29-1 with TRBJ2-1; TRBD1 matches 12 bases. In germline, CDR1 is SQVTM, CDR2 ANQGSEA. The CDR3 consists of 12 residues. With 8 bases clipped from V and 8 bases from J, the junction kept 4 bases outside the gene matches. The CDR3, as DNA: TGCAGCTGGGACAGGGGGCCGGATGAGCAGTTCTTC. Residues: CSWDRGPDEQFF.

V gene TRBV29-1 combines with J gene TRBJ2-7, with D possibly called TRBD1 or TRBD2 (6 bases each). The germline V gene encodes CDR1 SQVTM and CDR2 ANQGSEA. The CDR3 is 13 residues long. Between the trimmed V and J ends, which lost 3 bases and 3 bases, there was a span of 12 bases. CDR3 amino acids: CSVEGGPYYEQYF. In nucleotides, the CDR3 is TGCAGCGTTGAGGGGGGCCCCTACTACGAGCAGTACTTC.

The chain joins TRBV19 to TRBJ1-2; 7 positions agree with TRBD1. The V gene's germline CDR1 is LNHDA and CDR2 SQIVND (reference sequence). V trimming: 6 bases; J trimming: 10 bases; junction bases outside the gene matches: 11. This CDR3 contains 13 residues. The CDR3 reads CASSPGTALTYTF. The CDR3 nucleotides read TGTGCCAGTAGCCCCGGGACAGCCCTGACCTACACCTTC.

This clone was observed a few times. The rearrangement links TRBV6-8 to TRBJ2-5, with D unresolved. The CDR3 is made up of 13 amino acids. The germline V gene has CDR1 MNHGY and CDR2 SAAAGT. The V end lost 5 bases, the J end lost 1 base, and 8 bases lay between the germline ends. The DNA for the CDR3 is TGTGCCAGCAGTCCAAGTGGCCAAGAGACCCAGTACTTC. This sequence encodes CASSPSGQETQYF.